This T cell receptor (beta chain) was captured in a study of control samples from healthy donors and cancer patients. Using immunoSEQ multiplex PCR, the repertoire was profiled, and TCRdb retains in-frame clones only, with some absent. The table has about 51,000 clones, 85% to 90% seen once. CDR3 length equals 16 residues. V lost 5 bases to trimming and J lost 5 bases; unmatched junction nucleotides: 8. Germline V gene lookup returns CDR1 MDHEN and CDR2 SYDVKM. This TCR was sampled from a man aged 45-60 years with head and neck cancer. The sequenced sample consisted of PBMCs. The rearrangement links TRBV28 to TRBJ2-3; 12 bases agree with TRBD1. CDR3 in DNA: TGTGCCAGCAGTACACCGGGACAGGGGGCGGGAGATACGCAGTATTTT. Protein sequence: CASSTPGQGAGDTQYF. Complete variable domain (other parts from reference TRBV28 and TRBJ2-3): DVKVTQSSRYLVKRTGEKVFLECVQDMDHENMFWYRQDPGLGLRLIYFSYDVKMKEKGDIPEGYSVSREKKERFSLILESASTNQTSMYLCASSTPGQGAGDTQYFGPGTRLTVL.